A selection of T cell receptor beta chains follows, all from one sample in a study of cytomegalovirus exposure and HLA in healthy donors. Some clones are missing from TCRdb's copy, which holds only in-frame ones; the method was immunoSEQ multiplex PCR. The sample includes 160,000 or so clones, 60% to 80% of them seen just once. Material for sequencing was PBMCs. These receptors originate from a man in his 60s in good health and CMV-seronegative. Both conserved end residues are part of each CDR3. A D gene is named only where the DNA matches it firmly. Only part of the rows carry a size: once, few, many, or a class if the clone is expanded.

>.|TRBD2|TRBJ2-2|TRBV7-3|14
CASRGGSNTGELFF
TGTGCCAGCAGGGGGGGGTCGAACACCGGGGAGCTGTTTTTT
>.|TRBD1|TRBJ1-6|TRBV19|18
CASSIEATNRGNNSPLHF
TGTGCCAGTAGTATAGAAGCCACCAACAGGGGGAATAATTCACCCCTCCACTTT
>.|.|TRBJ2-5|TRBV27|15
CASSLFGQLQETQYF
TGTGCCAGCAGTTTATTTGGACAGCTACAAGAGACCCAGTACTTC
>.|TRBD2|TRBJ2-5|TRBV5-1|14
CASSPLAVRETQYF
TGCGCCAGCAGCCCACTAGCGGTTAGGGAGACCCAGTACTTC
>.|TRBD2|TRBJ2-7|TRBV7-2|16
CASSLGGLAGTYEQYF
TGTGCCAGCAGCTTAGGGGGACTAGCGGGGACGTACGAGCAGTACTTC
>.|TRBD2|TRBJ2-7|TRBV7-2|15
CASSLGASGGYEQYF
TGTGCCAGCAGCTTAGGGGCTAGCGGGGGGTACGAGCAGTACTTC
>once|.|TRBJ2-7|TRBV28|15
CASLGVLDRTYEQYF
TGTGCCAGCCTAGGGGTGTTGGACCGCACCTACGAGCAGTACTTC
>.|.|TRBJ2-5|TRBV4-1|14
CASSLQTVQETQYF
TGCGCCAGCAGCCTGCAGACAGTCCAAGAGACCCAGTACTTC
>.|.|TRBJ1-4|TRBV28|17
CASSFLSPDGRGEKLFF
TGTGCCAGCAGTTTCCTGTCCCCCGATGGGAGGGGCGAAAAACTGTTTTTT
>.|.|TRBJ2-5|TRBV29-1|10
CSGAQETQYF
TGCAGCGGGGCCCAAGAGACCCAGTACTTC
>.|TRBD2|TRBJ2-1|TRBV7-6|15
CASSLMVAGVNEQFF
TGTGCCAGCAGCTTAATGGTAGCGGGAGTCAATGAGCAGTTCTTC
>.|TRBD1|TRBJ1-1|TRBV30|11
CAWLQGSEAFF
TGTGCCTGGCTACAGGGGTCTGAAGCTTTCTTT
>.|.|TRBJ1-1|TRBV5-1|15
CASSPPGNMNTEAFF
TGCGCCAGCAGCCCGCCGGGTAATATGAACACTGAAGCTTTCTTT
>.|.|TRBJ1-2|TRBV19|12
CASSNPGGGYTF
TGTGCCAGTAGTAACCCTGGGGGCGGCTACACCTTC
>.|.|TRBJ2-5|TRBV23-1|16
CASSQSQYESQETQYF
TGCGCCAGCAGTCAATCGCAGTACGAAAGCCAAGAGACCCAGTACTTC
>.|TRBD2|TRBJ2-5|TRBV9|18
CASSVVLAGDPYQETQYF
TGTGCCAGCAGCGTAGTCCTAGCGGGGGACCCGTACCAAGAGACCCAGTACTTC
>.|TRBD1|TRBJ2-7|TRBV15|13
CATSRGTGREQYF
TGTGCCACCAGCAGGGGGACAGGGCGCGAGCAGTACTTC
>once|TRBD1|TRBJ1-5|TRBV18|18
CASSRPNRTGQNDQPQHF
TGTGCCAGCTCACGACCCAACAGGACAGGTCAGAATGATCAGCCCCAGCATTTT
>.|TRBD1|TRBJ2-1|TRBV5-1|16
CASSLVGQAGVNEQFF
TGCGCCAGCAGCTTGGTGGGACAGGCGGGCGTCAATGAGCAGTTCTTC
>.|TRBD1|TRBJ1-5|TRBV18|16
CASSPDGRGIGQPQHF
TGTGCCAGCTCACCGGACGGCAGGGGGATCGGTCAGCCCCAGCATTTT
>.|.|TRBJ1-6|TRBV7-2|13
CASSLDLGRPLHF
TGTGCCAGCAGCTTAGACCTGGGCAGGCCCCTCCACTTT
>.|TRBD1|TRBJ1-2|TRBV5-4|16
CASSSAGTGGLGGYTF
TGTGCCAGCAGCTCCGCCGGGACAGGGGGCTTAGGTGGCTACACCTTC
>.|.|TRBJ1-4|TRBV28|15
CASSSGGTTNEKLFF
TGTGCCAGCAGTTCGGGAGGGACAACTAATGAAAAACTGTTTTTT
>once|.|TRBJ1-5|TRBV7-2|16
CASSLGTLRGNQPQHF
TGTGCCAGCAGCTTAGGGACTCTAAGAGGCAATCAGCCCCAGCATTTT
>.|.|TRBJ2-2|TRBV5-8|16
CASNDSPAPGTGELFF
TGTGCCAGCAACGATTCCCCCGCCCCGGGCACCGGGGAGCTGTTTTTT
>.|.|TRBJ2-7|TRBV21-1|14
CASSRPDRANEQYF
TGTGCCAGCAGCCGCCCGGACAGGGCCAACGAGCAGTACTTC
>few|.|TRBJ1-4|TRBV4-3|14
CASSPGQLNEKLFF
TGCGCCAGCAGCCCAGGACAACTTAATGAAAAACTGTTTTTT
>.|TRBD1|TRBJ1-6|TRBV9|15
CASSVAWTGNSPLHF
TGTGCCAGCAGCGTAGCTTGGACAGGGAATTCACCCCTCCACTTT
>.|.|TRBJ2-1|TRBV5-1|15
CASGGKGGVYNEQFF
TGCGCCAGCGGGGGAAAGGGGGGGGTTTACAATGAGCAGTTCTTC
>.|TRBD1|TRBJ1-2|TRBV7-9|16
CASSPGRDSPNYGYTF
TGTGCCAGCAGCCCAGGGCGGGACAGCCCTAACTATGGCTACACCTTC
>.|TRBD1|TRBJ2-1|TRBV4-3|15
CASSIDRQGRNEQFF
TGCGCCAGCAGTATAGATAGACAGGGTCGAAATGAGCAGTTCTTC
>.|.|TRBJ2-1|TRBV6-1|15
CASSEEGVGYNEQFF
TGTGCCAGCAGTGAAGAGGGGGTAGGGTACAATGAGCAGTTCTTC
>.|.|TRBJ1-2|TRBV5-5|15
CASSLEGRAHDGYTF
TGTGCCAGCAGCTTGGAAGGCAGGGCCCATGATGGCTACACCTTC
>.|.|TRBJ1-3|TRBV5-1|14
CASSLGGPGNTIYF
TGCGCCAGCAGCTTGGGCGGTCCTGGAAACACCATATATTTT